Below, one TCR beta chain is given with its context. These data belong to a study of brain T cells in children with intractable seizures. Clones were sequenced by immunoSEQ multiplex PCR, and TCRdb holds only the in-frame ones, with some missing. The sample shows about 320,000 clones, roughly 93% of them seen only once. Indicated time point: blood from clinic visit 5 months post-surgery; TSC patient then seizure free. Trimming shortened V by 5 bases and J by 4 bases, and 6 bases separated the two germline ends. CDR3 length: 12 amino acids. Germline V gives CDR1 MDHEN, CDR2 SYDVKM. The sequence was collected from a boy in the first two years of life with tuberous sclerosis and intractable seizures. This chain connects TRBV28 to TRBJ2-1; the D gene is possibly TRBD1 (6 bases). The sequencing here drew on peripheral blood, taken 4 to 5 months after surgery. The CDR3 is CASSTGYNEQFF. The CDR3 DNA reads TGTGCCAGCAGTACAGGGTACAATGAGCAGTTCTTC.